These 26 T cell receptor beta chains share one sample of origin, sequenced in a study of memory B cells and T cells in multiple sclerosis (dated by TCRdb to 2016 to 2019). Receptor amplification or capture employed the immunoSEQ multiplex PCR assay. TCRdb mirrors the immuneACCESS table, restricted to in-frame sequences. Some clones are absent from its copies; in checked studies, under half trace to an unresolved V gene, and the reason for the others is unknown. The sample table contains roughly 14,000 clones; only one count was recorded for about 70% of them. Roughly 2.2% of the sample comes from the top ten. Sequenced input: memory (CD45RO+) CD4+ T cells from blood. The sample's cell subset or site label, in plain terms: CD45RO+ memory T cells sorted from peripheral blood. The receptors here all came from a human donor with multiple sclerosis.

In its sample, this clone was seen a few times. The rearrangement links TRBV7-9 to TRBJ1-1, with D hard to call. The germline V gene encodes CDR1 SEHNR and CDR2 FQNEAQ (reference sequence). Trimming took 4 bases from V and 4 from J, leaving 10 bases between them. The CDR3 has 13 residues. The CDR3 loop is CASSSSHRTEAFF. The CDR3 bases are TGTGCCAGCAGCTCCTCACACCGCACTGAAGCTTTCTTT. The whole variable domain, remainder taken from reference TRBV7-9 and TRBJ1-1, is DTGVSQNPRHKITKRGQNVTFRCDPISEHNRLYWYRQTLGQGPEFLTYFQNEAQLEKSRLLSDRFSAERPKGSFSTLEIQRTEQGDSAMYLCASSSSHRTEAFFGQGTRLTVV.

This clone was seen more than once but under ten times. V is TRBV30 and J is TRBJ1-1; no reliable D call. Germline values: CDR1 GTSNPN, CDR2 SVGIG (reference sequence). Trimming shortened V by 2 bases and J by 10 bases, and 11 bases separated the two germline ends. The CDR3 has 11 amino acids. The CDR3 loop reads CAWSPLRGAFF. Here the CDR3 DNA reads TGTGCCTGGAGTCCGCTGCGAGGAGCTTTCTTT.

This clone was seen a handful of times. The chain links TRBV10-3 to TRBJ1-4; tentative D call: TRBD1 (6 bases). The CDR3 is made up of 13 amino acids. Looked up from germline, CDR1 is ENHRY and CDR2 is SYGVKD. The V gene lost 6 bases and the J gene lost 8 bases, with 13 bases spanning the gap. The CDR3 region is CAIRRQAGEKLFF. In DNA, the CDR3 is TGTGCCATCAGACGACAGGCCGGGGAAAAACTGTTTTTT.

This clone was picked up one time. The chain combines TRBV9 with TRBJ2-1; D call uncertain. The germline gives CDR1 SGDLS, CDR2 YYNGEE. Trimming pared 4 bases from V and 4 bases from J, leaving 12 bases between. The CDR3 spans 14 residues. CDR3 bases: TGTGCCAGCAGCCCGACTTTATTGTACAATGAGCAGTTCTTC. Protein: CASSPTLLYNEQFF. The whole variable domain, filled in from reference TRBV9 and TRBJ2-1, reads DSGVTQTPKHLITATGQRVTLRCSPRSGDLSVYWYQQSLDQGLQFLIQYYNGEERAKGNILERFSAQQFPDLHSELNLSSLELGDSALYFCASSPTLLYNEQFFGPGTRLTVL.

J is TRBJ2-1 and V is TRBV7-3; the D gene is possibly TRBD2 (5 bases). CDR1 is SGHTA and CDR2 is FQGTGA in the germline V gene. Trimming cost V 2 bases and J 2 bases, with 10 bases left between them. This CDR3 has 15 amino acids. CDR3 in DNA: TGTGCCAGCAGCTTATACCCGGGAACCTACAATGAGCAGTTCTTC. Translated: CASSLYPGTYNEQFF. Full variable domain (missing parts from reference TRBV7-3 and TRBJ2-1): GAGVSQTPSNKVTEKGKYVELRCDPISGHTALYWYRQSLGQGPEFLIYFQGTGAADDSGLPNDRFFAVRPEGSVSTLKIQRTERGDSAVYLCASSLYPGTYNEQFFGPGTRLTVL.

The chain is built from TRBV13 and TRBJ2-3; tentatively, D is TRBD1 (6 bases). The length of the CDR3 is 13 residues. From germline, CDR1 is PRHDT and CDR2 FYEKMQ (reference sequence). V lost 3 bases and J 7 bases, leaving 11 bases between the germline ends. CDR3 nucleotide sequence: TGTGCCAGCAGCTTGAAGGGGACAAATACGCAGTATTTT. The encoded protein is CASSLKGTNTQYF.

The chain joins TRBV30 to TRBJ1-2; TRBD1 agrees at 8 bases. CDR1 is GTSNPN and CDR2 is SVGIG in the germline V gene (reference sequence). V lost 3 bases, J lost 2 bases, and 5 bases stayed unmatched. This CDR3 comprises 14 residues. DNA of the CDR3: TGTGCCTGGAGGACAGGGGAAGGAAACTATGGCTACACCTTC. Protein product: CAWRTGEGNYGYTF.

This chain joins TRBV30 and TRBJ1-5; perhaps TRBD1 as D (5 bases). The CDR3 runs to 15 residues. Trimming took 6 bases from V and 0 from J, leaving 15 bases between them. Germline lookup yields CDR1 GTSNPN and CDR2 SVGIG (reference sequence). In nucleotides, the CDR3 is TGTGCCTGCCCTACGTTCAGGGTTAGCAATCAGCCCCAGCATTTT. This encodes CACPTFRVSNQPQHF.

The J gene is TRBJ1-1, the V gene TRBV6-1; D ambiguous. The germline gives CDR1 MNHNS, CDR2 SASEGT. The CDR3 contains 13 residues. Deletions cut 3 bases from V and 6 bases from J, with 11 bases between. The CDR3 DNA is TGTGCCAGCAGTGATGAGTACTTCTCTGAAGCTTTCTTT. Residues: CASSDEYFSEAFF.

This chain's CDR3 is CSVESGLNTEAFF. In DNA form, the CDR3 reads TGCAGCGTTGAATCAGGGCTCAACACTGAAGCTTTCTTT. The chain recombines TRBV29-1 with TRBJ1-1; D might be TRBD1 (5 bases). CDR3 size: 13 residues. Per the germline V gene, CDR1 is SQVTM and CDR2 is ANQGSEA. V dropped 2 bases and J dropped 2 bases, with 9 bases sitting between them.

CDR3 in amino acids: CASSPGDGFLYGYTF. The CDR3 region has the DNA TGCGCCAGCAGCCCGGGTGACGGATTCCTCTATGGCTACACCTTC. The chain links TRBV5-1 to TRBJ1-2; D gene uncertain. The CDR3 runs 15 residues. Trimming pared 4 bases from V and 4 bases from J, leaving 17 bases between. CDR1 is SGHRS, CDR2 YFSETQ, per germline.

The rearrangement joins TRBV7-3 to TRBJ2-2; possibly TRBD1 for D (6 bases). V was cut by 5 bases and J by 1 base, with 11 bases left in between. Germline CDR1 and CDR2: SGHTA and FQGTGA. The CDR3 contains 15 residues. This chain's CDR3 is CASSLLGQNTGELFF. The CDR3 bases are TGTGCCAGCAGCCTATTGGGACAGAACACCGGGGAGCTGTTTTTT. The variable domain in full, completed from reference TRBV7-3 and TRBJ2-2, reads GAGVSQTPSNKVTEKGKYVELRCDPISGHTALYWYRQSLGQGPEFLIYFQGTGAADDSGLPNDRFFAVRPEGSVSTLKIQRTERGDSAVYLCASSLLGQNTGELFFGEGSRLTVL.

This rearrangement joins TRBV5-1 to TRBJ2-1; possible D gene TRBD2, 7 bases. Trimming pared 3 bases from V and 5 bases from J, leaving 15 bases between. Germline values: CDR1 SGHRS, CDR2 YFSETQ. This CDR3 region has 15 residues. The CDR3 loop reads CASSYDGGQNNEQFF. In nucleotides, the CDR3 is TGCGCCAGCAGCTACGACGGGGGGCAGAACAATGAGCAGTTCTTC.

CDR3 sequence (DNA): TGCGCCAGCAGCGGTTCAGGGGCTTCTGGAAACACCATATATTTT. This codes for CASSGSGASGNTIYF. The genes are TRBV5-1 and TRBJ1-3; D might be TRBD1 (6 bases). The V end lost 4 bases, the J end lost 1 base, and 12 bases lay between the germline ends. This CDR3 comprises 15 residues. Germline CDR1 SGHRS, CDR2 YFSETQ.

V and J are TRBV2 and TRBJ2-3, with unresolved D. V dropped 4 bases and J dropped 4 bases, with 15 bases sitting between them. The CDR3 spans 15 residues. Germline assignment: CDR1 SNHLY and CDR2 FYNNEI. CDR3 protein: CASSVLHRESDTQYF. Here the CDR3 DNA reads TGTGCCAGCAGTGTCCTCCACAGAGAATCAGATACGCAGTATTTT.

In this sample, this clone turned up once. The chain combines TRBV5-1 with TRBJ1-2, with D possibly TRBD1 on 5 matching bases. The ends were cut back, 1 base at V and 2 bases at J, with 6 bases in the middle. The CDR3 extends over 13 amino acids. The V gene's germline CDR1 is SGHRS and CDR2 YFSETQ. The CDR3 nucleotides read TGCGCCAGCAGCTTGTCAGGGAACTATGGCTACACCTTC. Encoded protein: CASSLSGNYGYTF.

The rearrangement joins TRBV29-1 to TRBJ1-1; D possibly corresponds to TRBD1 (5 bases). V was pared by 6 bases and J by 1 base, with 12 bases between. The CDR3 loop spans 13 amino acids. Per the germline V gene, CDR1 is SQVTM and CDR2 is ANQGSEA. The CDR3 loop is CSVSDRPNTEAFF. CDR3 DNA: TGCAGCGTCAGTGACAGACCGAACACTGAAGCTTTCTTT.

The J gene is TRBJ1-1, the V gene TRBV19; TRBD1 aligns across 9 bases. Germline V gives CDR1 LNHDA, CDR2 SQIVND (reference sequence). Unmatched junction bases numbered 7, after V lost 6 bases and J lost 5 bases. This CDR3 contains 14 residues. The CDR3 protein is CASRRDRAGTEAFF. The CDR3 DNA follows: TGTGCCAGTAGGAGGGACAGGGCTGGAACTGAAGCTTTCTTT.

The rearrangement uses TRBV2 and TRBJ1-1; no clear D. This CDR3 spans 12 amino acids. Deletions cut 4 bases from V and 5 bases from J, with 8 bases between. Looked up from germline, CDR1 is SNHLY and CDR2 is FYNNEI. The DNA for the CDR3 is TGTGCCAGCAGTGTCAGCGAAACTGAAGCTTTCTTT. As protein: CASSVSETEAFF.

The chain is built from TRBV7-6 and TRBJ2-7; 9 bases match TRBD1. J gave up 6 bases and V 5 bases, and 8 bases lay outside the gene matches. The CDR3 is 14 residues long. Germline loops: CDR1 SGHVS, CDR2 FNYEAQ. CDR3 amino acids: CASSQLQGAGEQYF. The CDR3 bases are TGTGCCAGCAGCCAATTACAGGGGGCGGGCGAGCAGTACTTC.

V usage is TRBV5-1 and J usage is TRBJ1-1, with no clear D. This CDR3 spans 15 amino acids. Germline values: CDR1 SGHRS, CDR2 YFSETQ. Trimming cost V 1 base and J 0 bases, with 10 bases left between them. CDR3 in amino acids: CASSLTVRMNTEAFF. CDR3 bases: TGCGCCAGCAGCTTGACAGTACGAATGAACACTGAAGCTTTCTTT.

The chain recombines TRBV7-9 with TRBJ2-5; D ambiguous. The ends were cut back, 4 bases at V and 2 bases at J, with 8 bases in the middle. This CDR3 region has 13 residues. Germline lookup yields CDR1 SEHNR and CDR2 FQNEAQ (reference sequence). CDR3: CASSSLGQETQYF. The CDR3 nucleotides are TGTGCCAGCAGCTCGCTCGGTCAAGAGACCCAGTACTTC.

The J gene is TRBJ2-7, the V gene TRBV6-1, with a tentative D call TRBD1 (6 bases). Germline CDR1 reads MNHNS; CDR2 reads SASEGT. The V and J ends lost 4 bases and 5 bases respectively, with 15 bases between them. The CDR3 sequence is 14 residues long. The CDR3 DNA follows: TGTGCCAGCAGTGTAAGGCACCGACAGGACGAGCAGTACTTC. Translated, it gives CASSVRHRQDEQYF.

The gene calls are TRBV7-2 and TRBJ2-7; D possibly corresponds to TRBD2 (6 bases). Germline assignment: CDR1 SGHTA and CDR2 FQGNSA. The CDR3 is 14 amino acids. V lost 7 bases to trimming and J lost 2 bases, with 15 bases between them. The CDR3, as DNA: TGTGCCAGCACCCAAACGGGGGTTACCTACGAGCAGTACTTC. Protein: CASTQTGVTYEQYF.

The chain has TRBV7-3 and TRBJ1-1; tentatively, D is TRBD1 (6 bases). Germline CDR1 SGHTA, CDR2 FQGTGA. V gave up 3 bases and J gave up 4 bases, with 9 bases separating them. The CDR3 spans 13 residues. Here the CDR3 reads CASSFGGGTEAFF. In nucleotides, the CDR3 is TGTGCCAGCAGCTTTGGGGGCGGCACTGAAGCTTTCTTT.

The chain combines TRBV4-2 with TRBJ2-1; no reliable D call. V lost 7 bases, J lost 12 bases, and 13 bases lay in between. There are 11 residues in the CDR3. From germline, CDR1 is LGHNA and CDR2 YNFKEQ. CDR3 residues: CASNSGLGQFF. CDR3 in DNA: TGTGCCAGCAACTCTGGGCTTGGGCAGTTCTTC.